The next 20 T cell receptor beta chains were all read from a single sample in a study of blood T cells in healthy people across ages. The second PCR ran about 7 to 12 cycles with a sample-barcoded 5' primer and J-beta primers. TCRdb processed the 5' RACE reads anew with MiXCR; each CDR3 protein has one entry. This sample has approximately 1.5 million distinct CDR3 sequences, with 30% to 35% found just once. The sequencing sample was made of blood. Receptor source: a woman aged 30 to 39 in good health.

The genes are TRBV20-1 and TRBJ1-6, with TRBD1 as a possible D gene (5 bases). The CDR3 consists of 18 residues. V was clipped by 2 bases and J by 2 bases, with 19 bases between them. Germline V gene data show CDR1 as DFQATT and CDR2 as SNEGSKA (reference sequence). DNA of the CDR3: TGCAGTGCTAGATCCGTCCGGGACTTGTCCGCCTATAATTCACCCCTCCACTTT. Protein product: CSARSVRDLSAYNSPLHF.

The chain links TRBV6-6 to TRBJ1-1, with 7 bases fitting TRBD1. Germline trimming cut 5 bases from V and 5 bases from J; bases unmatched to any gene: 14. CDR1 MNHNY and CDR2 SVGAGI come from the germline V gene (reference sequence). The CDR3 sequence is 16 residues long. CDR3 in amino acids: CASSPGQAIRETEAFF. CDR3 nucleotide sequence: TGTGCCAGCAGTCCAGGACAGGCCATACGGGAGACTGAAGCTTTCTTT.

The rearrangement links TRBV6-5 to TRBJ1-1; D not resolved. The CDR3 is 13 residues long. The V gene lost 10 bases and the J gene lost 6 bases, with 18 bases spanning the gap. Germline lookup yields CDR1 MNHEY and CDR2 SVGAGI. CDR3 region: CATQPGPRAEAFF. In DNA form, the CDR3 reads TGTGCCACCCAACCGGGTCCAAGGGCTGAAGCTTTCTTT.

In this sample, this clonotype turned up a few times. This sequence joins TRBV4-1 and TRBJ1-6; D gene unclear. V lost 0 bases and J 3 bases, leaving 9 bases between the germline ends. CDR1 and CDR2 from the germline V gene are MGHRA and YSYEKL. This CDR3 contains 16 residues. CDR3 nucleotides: TGCGCCAGCAGCCAAGAGCGATGGAACTATAATTCACCCCTCCACTTT. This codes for CASSQERWNYNSPLHF.

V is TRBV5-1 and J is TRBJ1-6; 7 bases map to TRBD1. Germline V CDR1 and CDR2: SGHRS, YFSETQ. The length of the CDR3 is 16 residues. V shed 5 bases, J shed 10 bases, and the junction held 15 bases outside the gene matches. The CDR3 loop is CASRSNRDSYFSPLHF. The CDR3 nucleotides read TGCGCCAGCAGATCCAACCGGGACAGCTATTTCTCACCCCTCCACTTT.

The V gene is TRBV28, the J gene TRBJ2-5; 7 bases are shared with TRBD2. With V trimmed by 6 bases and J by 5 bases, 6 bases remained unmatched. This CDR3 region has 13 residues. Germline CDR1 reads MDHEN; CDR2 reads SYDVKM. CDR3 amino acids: CASRGGEMETQYF. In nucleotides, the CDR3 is TGTGCCAGCAGGGGGGGGGAGATGGAGACCCAGTACTTC.

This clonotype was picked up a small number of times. This chain's CDR3 is CASSVGGASYNEQFF. For the CDR3, the DNA is TGTGCCAGCAGCGTGGGAGGGGCATCCTACAATGAGCAGTTCTTC. The chain couples TRBV9 to TRBJ2-1; 7 bases line up with TRBD2. The J segment lost 1 base and the V segment lost 2 bases, leaving 3 bases of the junction unmatched. This CDR3 region has 15 residues. Germline assignment: CDR1 SGDLS and CDR2 YYNGEE.

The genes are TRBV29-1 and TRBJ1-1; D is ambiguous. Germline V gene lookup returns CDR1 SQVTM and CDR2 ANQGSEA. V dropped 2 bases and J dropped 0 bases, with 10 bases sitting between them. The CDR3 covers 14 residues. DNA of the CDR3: TGCAGCGTTGAAACCGGCAGGATGAACACTGAAGCTTTCTTT. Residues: CSVETGRMNTEAFF.

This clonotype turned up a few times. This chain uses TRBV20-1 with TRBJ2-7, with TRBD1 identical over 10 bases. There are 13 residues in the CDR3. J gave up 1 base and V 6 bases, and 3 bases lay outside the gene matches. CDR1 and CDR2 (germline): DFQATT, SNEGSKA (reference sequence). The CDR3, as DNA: TGCAGTGCGGGACAGGGGATATCCTACGAGCAGTACTTC. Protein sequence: CSAGQGISYEQYF.

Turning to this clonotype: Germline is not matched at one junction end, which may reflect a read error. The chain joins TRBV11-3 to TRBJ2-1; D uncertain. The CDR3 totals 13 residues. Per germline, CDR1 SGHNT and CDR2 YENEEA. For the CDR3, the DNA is TGTGCCGGCAGCTTCGACGGAAACAATGAGCAGTTCTTC. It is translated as CAGSFDGNNEQFF.

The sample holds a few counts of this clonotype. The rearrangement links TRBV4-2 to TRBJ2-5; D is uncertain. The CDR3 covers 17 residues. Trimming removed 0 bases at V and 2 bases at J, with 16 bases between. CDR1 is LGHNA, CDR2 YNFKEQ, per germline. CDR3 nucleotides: TGTGCCAGCAGCCAAGATGTAGGTGAACGGTCTCAAGAGACCCAGTACTTC. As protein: CASSQDVGERSQETQYF.

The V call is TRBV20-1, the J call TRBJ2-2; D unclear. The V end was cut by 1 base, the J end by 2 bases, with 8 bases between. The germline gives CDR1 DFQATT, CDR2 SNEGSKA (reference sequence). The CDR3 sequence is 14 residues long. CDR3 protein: CSARVVSNTGELFF. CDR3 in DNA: TGCAGTGCTAGAGTGGTGTCAAACACCGGGGAGCTGTTTTTT.

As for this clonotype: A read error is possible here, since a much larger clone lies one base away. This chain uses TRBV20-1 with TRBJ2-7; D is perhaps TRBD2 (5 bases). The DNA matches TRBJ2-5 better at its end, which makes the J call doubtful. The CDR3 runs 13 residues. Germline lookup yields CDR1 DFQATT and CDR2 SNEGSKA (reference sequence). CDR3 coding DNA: TGCAGTGCTAAGGGTAGACAACGGGGGACCCAGTACTTC. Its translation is CSAKGRQRGTQYF.

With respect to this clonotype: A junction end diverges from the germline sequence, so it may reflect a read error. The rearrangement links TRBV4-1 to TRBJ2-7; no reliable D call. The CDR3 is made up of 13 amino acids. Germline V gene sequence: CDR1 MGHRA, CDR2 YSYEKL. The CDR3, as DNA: TGCGCCGGCAGCCAAGAAATTAGCCTGGAGCAGTACTTC. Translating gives CAGSQEISLEQYF.

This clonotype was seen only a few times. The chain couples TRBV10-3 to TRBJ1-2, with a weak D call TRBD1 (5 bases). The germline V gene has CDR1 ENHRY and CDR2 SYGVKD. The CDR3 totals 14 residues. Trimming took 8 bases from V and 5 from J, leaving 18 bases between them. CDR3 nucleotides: TGTGCCATCTCGGAGGGGCGAGGATTATATGGCTACACCTTC. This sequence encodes CAISEGRGLYGYTF.

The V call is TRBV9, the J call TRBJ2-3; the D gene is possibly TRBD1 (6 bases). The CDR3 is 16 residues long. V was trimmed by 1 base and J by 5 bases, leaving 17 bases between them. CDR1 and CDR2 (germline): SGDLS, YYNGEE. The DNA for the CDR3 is TGTGCCAGCAGCGTAAATATACAGGGCGCTGTAGATACGCAGTATTTT. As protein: CASSVNIQGAVDTQYF. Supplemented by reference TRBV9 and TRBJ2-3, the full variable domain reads DSGVTQTPKHLITATGQRVTLRCSPRSGDLSVYWYQQSLDQGLQFLIQYYNGEERAKGNILERFSAQQFPDLHSELNLSSLELGDSALYFCASSVNIQGAVDTQYFGPGTRLTVL.

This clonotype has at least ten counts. The CDR3 here is CSAAGWFTDTQYF. The CDR3 coding sequence is TGCAGTGCTGCGGGGTGGTTCACAGATACGCAGTATTTT. The chain couples TRBV20-1 to TRBJ2-3; possibly TRBD2 for D (6 bases). The CDR3 totals 13 residues. Looked up from germline, CDR1 is DFQATT and CDR2 is SNEGSKA (reference sequence). Trimming left V 5 bases short and J 2 bases short, with 11 bases between.

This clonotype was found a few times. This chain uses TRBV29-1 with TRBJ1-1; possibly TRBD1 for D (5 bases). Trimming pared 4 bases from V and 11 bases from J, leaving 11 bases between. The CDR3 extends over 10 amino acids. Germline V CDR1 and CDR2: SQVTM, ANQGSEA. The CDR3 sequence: CSVGGVGAFF. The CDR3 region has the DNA TGCAGCGTTGGAGGGGTGGGGGCTTTCTTT.

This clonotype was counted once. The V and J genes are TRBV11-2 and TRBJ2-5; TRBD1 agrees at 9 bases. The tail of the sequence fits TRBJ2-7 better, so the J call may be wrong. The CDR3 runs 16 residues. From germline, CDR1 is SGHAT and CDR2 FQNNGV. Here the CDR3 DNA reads TGTGCCAGCAGCTCTGGGGCCGGGACAGGGAAATACGAGCAGTACTTC. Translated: CASSSGAGTGKYEQYF.

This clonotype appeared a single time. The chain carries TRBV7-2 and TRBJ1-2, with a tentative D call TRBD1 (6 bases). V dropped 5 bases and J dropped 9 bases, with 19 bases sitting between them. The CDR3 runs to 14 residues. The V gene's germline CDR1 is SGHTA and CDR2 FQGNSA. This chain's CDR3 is CASSPPGQGVSYTF. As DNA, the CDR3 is TGTGCCAGCAGCCCACCGGGACAAGGAGTAAGCTACACCTTC. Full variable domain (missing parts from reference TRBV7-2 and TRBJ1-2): GAGVSQSPSNKVTEKGKDVELRCDPISGHTALYWYRQSLGQGLEFLIYFQGNSAPDKSGLPSDRFSAERTGGSVSTLTIQRTQQEDSAVYLCASSPPGQGVSYTFGSGTRLTVV.